This TCR beta chain came from a study of T cells in Graves' hyperthyroidism and ophthalmopathy. Study observations and caveats: Appearing also in blood were most of the thyroid clonotypes expanded above 0.001.

The CDR3 is made up of 14 amino acids. Germline CDR1 is ENHRY and CDR2 is SYGVKD. V shed 4 bases and J shed 6 bases, with 15 bases lying between them. TCR beta CDR3 region amplification was performed from RNA transcripts. The HTBI primer set was used in a first-round RT-PCR of the TCR CDR3. TCRdb reprocessed the multiplex PCR reads with MiXCR, giving one entry per CDR3 protein. The sample includes hundreds of thousands of distinct CDR3 sequences, about 24% of them seen just once. Those patients with uncontrolled infection, other autoimmune disease, pregnancy or lactation were excluded. Each 10 ml fresh peripheral blood draw supplied the PBMCs. Ten or more counts support this clonotype. Its specificity is unknown.

The TCR was taken from a woman in her 30s with Graves' ophthalmopathy. This sequence joins TRBV10-3 and TRBJ1-1; D unclear. Sequenced: blood. CDR3 amino acids: CAISVQTTLAEAFF. CDR3 in DNA: TGTGCCATCAGTGTGCAAACGACCCTGGCTGAAGCTTTCTTT.